This T cell receptor beta chain stems from a study of blood T cell repertoires in COVID-19. Study as a whole: Sites across the United States, Italy and Spain contributed samples from acute and convalescent COVID-19.

Enrolled during active infection, Seattle patients were then followed longitudinally. Original data processing: It was from reference gene primer amplification that nucleated cell counts were estimated. Only in-frame clones appear in the TCRdb table, and some are missing; sequencing was by immunoSEQ multiplex PCR. V, J and clone size reflect that table, while D and trimming were determined from the DNA. This sample yields approximately 90,000 clones, of which 78% are seen a single time; approximately 6.3% belongs to the top ten. The germline V gene encodes CDR1 SGHVS and CDR2 FQNEAQ. This CDR3 contains 18 residues. V was shortened by 5 bases and J by 2 bases, with 24 bases between the two germline ends.

V is TRBV7-8 and J is TRBJ1-2; D not resolved. Sequenced: peripheral blood. This clonotype was obtained from a man between 65 and 79 years old with COVID-19, enrolled during active disease. The chain's CDR3 is CASSRKRLEYAANYGYTF. DNA for the CDR3: TGTGCCAGCAGCCGAAAACGCCTGGAGTACGCGGCCAACTATGGCTACACCTTC. Based on the CDR3 plus reference TRBV7-8 and TRBJ1-2, the full variable domain is GAGVSQSPRYKVAKRGQDVALRCDPISGHVSLFWYQQALGQGPEFLTYFQNEAQLDKSGLPSDRFFAERPEGSVSTLKIQRTQQEDSAVYLCASSRKRLEYAANYGYTFGSGTRLTVV.